A single T cell receptor beta chain is shown here with its context. The data were taken from a study of blood T cell repertoires in COVID-19. Sequencing used immunoSEQ multiplex PCR; TCRdb keeps in-frame clones, though not all of them. This table has roughly 360,000 clones, around 84% appearing once. With 6 bases clipped from V and 3 bases from J, the junction kept 8 bases outside the gene matches. The CDR3 contains 14 residues. The germline CDR1 and CDR2 sequences are MNHEY and SMNVEV (reference sequence). Sequenced input: peripheral blood. The J gene is TRBJ2-7, the V gene TRBV27, with TRBD1 matching 7 bases. The receptor was derived from a human donor with acute or convalescent COVID-19. The donor label of this sample is uncertain. The CDR3 loop reads CASRLRQGLYEQYF. The CDR3 nucleotides are TGTGCCAGCAGGTTGCGACAGGGTCTCTACGAGCAGTACTTC.